The 16 T cell receptor beta chains presented below share a single source sample, sequenced in a study of Ad26.COV2.S vaccination and SARS-CoV-2 variants. The table came from immunoSEQ multiplex PCR; TCRdb's copy has only in-frame clones and leaves some out. The data hold a few hundred thousand clones, with 90% observed a single time. The treatment: approximately 18 received Ad26.COV2.S at low or high dose, single or two shots; about five received placebo; per-sample allocation not given. Samples came from day 63 after the first vaccine or placebo injection. The specimen comprised peripheral blood, sampled in a trial of Ad26.COV2.S vaccine versus placebo. These receptors all come from a person aged 18-65 years who received the Ad26.COV2.S COVID-19 vaccine or a placebo.

A remark on this clone: Sequence at one end of the junction differs from germline and may be a read error. The rearrangement joins TRBV28 to TRBJ2-5, with D possibly being TRBD1 (6 bases). The CDR3 is made up of 14 amino acids. The germline gives CDR1 MDHEN, CDR2 SYDVKM. CDR3 bases: TGTGCCAGCAGTGGGGGACAAAGGGCCTTTTCACCCCACTTC. This sequence encodes CASSGGQRAFSPHF.

This chain uses TRBV9 with TRBJ2-1; no clear D. The CDR3 spans 12 residues. Trimming cost V 3 bases and J 8 bases, with 9 bases left between them. Germline V gene lookup returns CDR1 SGDLS and CDR2 YYNGEE. Written as DNA, the CDR3 is TGTGCCAGCAGCGATCGACACCATGAGCAGTTCTTC. Its protein product is CASSDRHHEQFF.

This clone is a singleton in its sample. This chain links TRBV19 with TRBJ2-3; D not certain. Germline V CDR1 and CDR2: LNHDA, SQIVND (reference sequence). The CDR3 loop spans 11 amino acids. The V end lost 5 bases, the J end lost 10 bases, and 10 bases lay between the germline ends. The CDR3 DNA reads as TGTGCCAGTAGTGAGAACAAGGCGCAGTATTTT. This codes for CASSENKAQYF.

The chain joins TRBV28 to TRBJ1-3, with D unresolved. V shed 5 bases and J shed 0 bases, with 11 bases lying between them. The V gene's germline CDR1 is MDHEN and CDR2 SYDVKM. CDR3 length: 15 amino acids. CDR3 sequence (DNA): TGTGCCAGCAGTCCGAGTGGGTTCTCTGGAAACACCATATATTTT. Protein: CASSPSGFSGNTIYF.

This chain links TRBV28 with TRBJ1-2; 7 nucleotides align to TRBD1. V trimming: 7 bases; J trimming: 5 bases; junction bases outside the gene matches: 10. CDR3 size: 14 residues. Germline loops: CDR1 MDHEN, CDR2 SYDVKM. As DNA, the CDR3 is TGTGCCAGCACCCTTAGGGGGCAAGGGTATGGCTACACCTTC. Translation: CASTLRGQGYGYTF.

This sequence joins TRBV28 and TRBJ2-1, with 8 nucleotides matching TRBD2. The J segment lost 5 bases and the V segment lost 2 bases, leaving 5 bases of the junction unmatched. The CDR3 covers 15 residues. CDR1 is MDHEN and CDR2 is SYDVKM in the germline V gene. CDR3 loop: CASSLAGGPNNEQFF. Here the CDR3 DNA reads TGTGCCAGCAGTTTAGCGGGAGGACCAAACAATGAGCAGTTCTTC.

The V gene is TRBV15, the J gene TRBJ2-1, with D perhaps given as TRBD1 or TRBD2 (6 bases each). The V and J ends lost 0 bases and 3 bases respectively, with 9 bases between them. Germline V CDR1 and CDR2: LNHNV, YYDKDF (reference sequence). The CDR3 contains 15 residues. The CDR3 sequence: CATSRDRGVYNEQFF. CDR3 bases: TGTGCCACCAGCAGAGATAGGGGGGTCTACAATGAGCAGTTCTTC.

The chain recombines TRBV7-9 with TRBJ2-7; D is ambiguous. Germline CDR1 and CDR2: SEHNR and FQNEAQ (reference sequence). V was pared by 5 bases and J by 2 bases, with 16 bases between. The CDR3 covers 15 residues. This CDR3 is CASSESGLKAYEQYF. The CDR3 DNA sequence: TGTGCCAGCAGCGAATCCGGGCTTAAGGCCTACGAGCAGTACTTC.

This clone was detected only once. The chain is built from TRBV19 and TRBJ2-1; no clear D. Trimming shortened V by 6 bases and J by 3 bases, and 6 bases separated the two germline ends. The CDR3 sequence is 12 residues long. CDR1 and CDR2 (germline): LNHDA, SQIVND (reference sequence). The CDR3 sequence is CASRPNYNEQFF. As DNA, the CDR3 is TGTGCCAGTAGACCAAACTACAATGAGCAGTTCTTC. Full variable domain (rest looked up from reference TRBV19 and TRBJ2-1): DGGITQSPKYLFRKEGQNVTLSCEQNLNHDAMYWYRQDPGQGLRLIYYSQIVNDFQKGDIAEGYSVSREKKESFPLTVTSAQKNPTAFYLCASRPNYNEQFFGPGTRLTVL.

This chain links TRBV11-3 with TRBJ2-2; 12 bases agree with TRBD2. The V gene end was trimmed by 4 bases and the J gene end by 5 bases; junction bases not matched to a gene: 11. CDR3 length: 18 residues. The V gene's germline CDR1 is SGHNT and CDR2 YENEEA. CDR3 DNA sequence: TGTGCCAGCAGCTCACACATGACTAGCGGGAGTGGAACCGGGGAGCTGTTTTTT. Encoded protein: CASSSHMTSGSGTGELFF.

This chain uses TRBV9 with TRBJ2-2, with 8 bases aligning to TRBD2. Trimming at V came to 5 bases and at J to 0 bases, leaving 6 bases not matched to a gene. Germline V gene data show CDR1 as SGDLS and CDR2 as YYNGEE. This CDR3 spans 16 amino acids. The CDR3 DNA is TGTGCCAGCAGTGGGACTAGATTAACGAACACCGGGGAGCTGTTTTTT. Residues: CASSGTRLTNTGELFF.

This clone was counted between two and nine times. The chain recombines TRBV30 with TRBJ1-2; D not resolved. In germline, CDR1 is GTSNPN, CDR2 SVGIG (reference sequence). CDR3 length: 8 residues. The V gene lost 3 bases and the J gene lost 10 bases, with 3 bases spanning the gap. CDR3 protein: CAWRAYTF. The DNA of the CDR3 is TGTGCCTGGAGGGCCTACACCTTC.

This chain connects TRBV27 to TRBJ2-7; 9 nucleotides align to TRBD2. The junction had 6 bases not matched to a gene; V was cut back by 1 base and J by 2 bases. The CDR3 consists of 16 residues. The germline CDR1 and CDR2 sequences are MNHEY and SMNVEV (reference sequence). CDR3 bases: TGTGCCAGCAGTTTATTCTCTAGCGGGGTCCCCTACGAGCAGTACTTC. It codes for CASSLFSSGVPYEQYF.

The chain recombines TRBV5-1 with TRBJ2-1; 7 bases align to TRBD2. Germline CDR1 and CDR2: SGHRS and YFSETQ. Trimming took 4 bases from V and 8 from J; bases not matched to a gene: 12. The length of the CDR3 is 15 residues. This CDR3 reads CASSALTIAGHEQFF. The DNA of the CDR3 is TGCGCCAGCAGCGCGCTTACGATAGCGGGCCATGAGCAGTTCTTC.

The rearrangement joins TRBV28 to TRBJ1-5; D is ambiguous. The CDR3 spans 17 residues. Germline CDR1 reads MDHEN; CDR2 reads SYDVKM. V was clipped by 6 bases and J by 8 bases, with 26 bases between them. CDR3 protein: CASREGSSSLTREPQHF. The CDR3 DNA sequence: TGTGCCAGCAGGGAAGGGTCGAGCTCACTGACAAGAGAGCCCCAGCATTTT. Full variable domain (missing parts from reference TRBV28 and TRBJ1-5): DVKVTQSSRYLVKRTGEKVFLECVQDMDHENMFWYRQDPGLGLRLIYFSYDVKMKEKGDIPEGYSVSREKKERFSLILESASTNQTSMYLCASREGSSSLTREPQHFGDGTRLSIL.

The chain has TRBV9 and TRBJ1-3; D is possibly TRBD1 (5 bases). CDR3 length: 14 amino acids. Germline CDR1 is SGDLS and CDR2 is YYNGEE. V was cut by 3 bases and J by 2 bases, with 9 bases left in between. This chain's CDR3 is CASSAQGPGNTIYF. CDR3 sequence (DNA): TGTGCCAGCAGCGCCCAGGGCCCTGGAAACACCATATATTTT.